These 10 T cell receptor beta chains were sequenced from one sample in a study of technical replicates of blood from four donors. Method: immunoSEQ multiplex PCR; TCRdb's copy keeps in-frame clones and lacks some. The sample consists of about 49,000 clones, approximately 90% of them appearing once. Sequencing was performed on PBMCs. The source of these receptors is a human donor in good health. Some clones in this sample may be carry-over from other donors' samples.

The V and J genes are TRBV6-5 and TRBJ2-1, with D possibly matching TRBD2 (5 bases). The CDR3 totals 14 residues. Germline V lookup: CDR1 MNHEY, CDR2 SVGAGI. V gave up 2 bases and J gave up 7 bases, with 12 bases separating them. The CDR3 protein is CASSYTLRGNEQFF. The CDR3 DNA is TGTGCCAGCAGTTACACCCTTCGAGGGAATGAGCAGTTCTTC.

The chain combines TRBV5-4 with TRBJ1-6; a weak D match, TRBD1 (6 bases). Trimming left V 3 bases short and J 0 bases short, with 13 bases between. This CDR3 comprises 17 residues. The germline V gene has CDR1 SGHNT and CDR2 YYREEE (reference sequence). The CDR3 sequence is CASSSGQTSSYNSPLHF. CDR3 in DNA: TGTGCCAGCAGCTCCGGACAGACGAGCTCCTATAATTCACCCCTCCACTTT.

The chain links TRBV7-9 to TRBJ1-4, with D unresolved. The length of the CDR3 is 15 residues. Germline-derived CDR1 and CDR2 are SEHNR and FQNEAQ (reference sequence). Trimming pared 1 base from V and 0 bases from J, leaving 6 bases between. CDR3 in DNA: TGTGCCAGCAGCTTAGGAGGAACAACTAATGAAAAACTGTTTTTT. This encodes CASSLGGTTNEKLFF.

The chain is built from TRBV5-6 and TRBJ1-1; 10 nucleotides align to TRBD1. The V and J ends lost 7 bases and 3 bases, in that order; junction bases with no gene match: 6. The CDR3 sequence is 14 residues long. CDR1 is SGHDT, CDR2 YYEEEE, per germline. The CDR3 region is CASGKDRGDTEAFF. In DNA, the CDR3 is TGTGCCAGCGGCAAGGACAGGGGGGACACTGAAGCTTTCTTT.

Written as DNA, the CDR3 is TGTGCCAGCAGCCCTAGCTGGGGGCAGGGCGAGCAGTACTTC. Translated, it gives CASSPSWGQGEQYF. The rearrangement joins TRBV7-3 to TRBJ2-7; TRBD1 might be the D (6 bases). Looked up from germline, CDR1 is SGHTA and CDR2 is FQGTGA. Trimming left V 5 bases short and J 6 bases short, with 17 bases between. The CDR3 extends over 14 amino acids.

CDR3 sequence (DNA): TGTGCCATCCGGACTAGCGGGGACAACAATGAGCAGTTCTTC. This encodes CAIRTSGDNNEQFF. The rearrangement links TRBV10-3 to TRBJ2-1; 12 nucleotides align to TRBD2. CDR3 length equals 14 residues. The V and J ends lost 8 bases and 5 bases, in that order; junction bases with no gene match: 4. Germline CDR1 ENHRY, CDR2 SYGVKD.

The chain uses TRBV27 and TRBJ2-7, with 13 bases aligning to TRBD2. The germline CDR1 and CDR2 sequences are MNHEY and SMNVEV (reference sequence). V lost 10 bases and J lost 6; bases outside the gene matches: 6. This CDR3 has 13 residues. The CDR3 nucleotides are TGTGCCACCCGGACTAGCGGGAGACCCGAGCAGTACTTC. Translation: CATRTSGRPEQYF.

This clone was picked up one time. This rearrangement joins TRBV7-9 to TRBJ2-5; D not resolved. The V gene's germline CDR1 is SEHNR and CDR2 FQNEAQ (reference sequence). V shed 10 bases and J shed 5 bases, with 14 bases lying between them. The CDR3 sequence is 12 residues long. Here the CDR3 reads CAIDGLDETQYF. In nucleotides, the CDR3 is TGTGCCATCGATGGTCTAGACGAGACCCAGTACTTC.

This clone has just one count. The chain joins TRBV7-2 to TRBJ1-6; D is perhaps TRBD1 (6 bases). Trimming cost V 3 bases and J 8 bases, with 17 bases left between them. Germline V gene data show CDR1 as SGHTA and CDR2 as FQGNSA. This CDR3 has 16 amino acids. The CDR3 nucleotides are TGTGCCAGCAGCTTGGGGGCTGTGGGGAAAGATTCACCCCTCCACTTT. It encodes CASSLGAVGKDSPLHF.

The J gene is TRBJ2-5, the V gene TRBV7-3; D remains ambiguous. The V gene lost 2 bases and the J gene lost 4 bases, with 14 bases spanning the gap. Germline V gene lookup returns CDR1 SGHTA and CDR2 FQGTGA. The CDR3 runs to 15 residues. CDR3 loop: CASSLFGLETETQYF. The CDR3 nucleotides are TGTGCCAGCAGCTTATTTGGTCTAGAAACAGAGACCCAGTACTTC.